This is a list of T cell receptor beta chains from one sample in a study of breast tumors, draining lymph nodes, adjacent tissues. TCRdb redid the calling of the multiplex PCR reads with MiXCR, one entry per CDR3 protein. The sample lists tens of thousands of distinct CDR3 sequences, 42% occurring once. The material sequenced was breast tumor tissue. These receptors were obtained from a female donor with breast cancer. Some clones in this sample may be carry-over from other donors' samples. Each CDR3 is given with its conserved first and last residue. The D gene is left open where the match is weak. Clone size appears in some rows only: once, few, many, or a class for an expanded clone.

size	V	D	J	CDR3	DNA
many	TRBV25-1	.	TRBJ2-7	CASSDRALLEQYF	TGTGCCAGCAGTGACCGGGCGCTACTAGAGCAGTACTTC
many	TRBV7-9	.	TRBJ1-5	CASSLEGEPQHF	TGTGCCAGCAGCTTAGAGGGCGAGCCCCAGCATTTT
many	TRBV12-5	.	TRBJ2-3	CASGLNREWQYF	TGTGCTAGTGGTTTGAACCGGGAGTGGCAGTATTTT
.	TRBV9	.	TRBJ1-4	CASSVEDTFSEKLFF	TGTGCCAGCAGCGTAGAGGACACCTTTAGTGAAAAACTGTTTTTT
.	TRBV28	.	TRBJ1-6	CASSLFTGQNPPLHF	TGTGCCAGCAGTTTATTCACAGGGCAAAATCCACCCCTCCACTTT
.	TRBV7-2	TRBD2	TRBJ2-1	CASSLGGTSGQGNEQFF	TGTGCCAGCAGCTTGGGTGGGACTAGCGGGCAAGGGAATGAGCAGTTCTTC
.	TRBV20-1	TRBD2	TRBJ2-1	CSAREGLAGINNEQFF	TGCAGTGCTAGAGAGGGACTAGCGGGTATCAACAATGAGCAGTTCTTC
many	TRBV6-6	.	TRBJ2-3	CASSYQQFRTDTQYF	TGTGCCAGCAGTTACCAACAATTTCGCACAGATACGCAGTATTTT
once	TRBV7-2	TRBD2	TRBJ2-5	CATGVGAGGPWGTQYF	TGTGCTACCGGAGTAGGGGCGGGAGGGCCCTGGGGGACCCAGTACTTC
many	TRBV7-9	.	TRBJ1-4	CAISLLSHNEKLFF	TGTGCCATTTCGCTGTTGAGCCACAATGAAAAACTGTTTTTT
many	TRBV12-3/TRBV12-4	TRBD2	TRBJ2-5	CASSNPGLPSAQYF	TGTGCCAGCAGTAACCCGGGACTACCCTCCGCCCAGTACTTC
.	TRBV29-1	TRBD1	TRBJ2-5	CSARGQGGEAQYF	TGCAGCGCTCGGGGACAGGGAGGGGAGGCCCAGTACTTC
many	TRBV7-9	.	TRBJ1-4	CASSLGGLGEKLFF	TGTGCCAGCAGCTTAGGAGGGTTGGGGGAAAAACTGTTTTTT
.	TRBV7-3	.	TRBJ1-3	CASSSVVGNTIYF	TGTGCCAGCAGCTCCGTAGTAGGAAACACCATATATTTT
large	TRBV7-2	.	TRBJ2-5	CASSPSSYQETQYF	TGTGCCAGCAGCCCTAGCAGTTACCAAGAGACCCAGTACTTC
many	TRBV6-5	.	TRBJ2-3	CASSPSRLAKDTQYF	TGTGCCAGCAGCCCTTCCCGGCTAGCGAAAGATACGCAGTATTTT
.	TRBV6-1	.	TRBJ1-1	CASSENQNTESFF	TGTGCCAGCAGTGAAAACCAGAACACTGAATCTTTCTTT
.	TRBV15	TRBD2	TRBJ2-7	CATSGAGEGDGEQYF	TGTGCCACCAGCGGAGCGGGAGAGGGAGACGGCGAGCAGTACTTC
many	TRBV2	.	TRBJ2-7	CASSEIRDTYEQYF	TGTGCCAGCAGTGAAATTAGGGATACCTACGAGCAGTACTTC
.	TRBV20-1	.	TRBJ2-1	CSASVISPGSEQFF	TGCAGTGCTAGTGTTATATCCCCGGGCTCTGAGCAGTTCTTC
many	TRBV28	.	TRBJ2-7	CASGRGRHEQYF	TGTGCCAGCGGTCGAGGACGCCACGAGCAGTACTTC
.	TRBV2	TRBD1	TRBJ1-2	CASMGDSSNYGYTF	TGTGCCAGCATGGGGGACAGCTCTAACTATGGCTACACCTTC
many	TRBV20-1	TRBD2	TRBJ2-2	CSARVSGSYTGELFF	TGCAGTGCTAGAGTTAGCGGGAGCTACACCGGGGAGCTGTTTTTT
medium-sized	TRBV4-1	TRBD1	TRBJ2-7	CASSQRGTGVYEQYF	TGCGCCAGCAGCCAGAGGGGGACAGGGGTCTACGAGCAGTACTTC
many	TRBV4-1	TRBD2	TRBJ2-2	CASSQDTSRLAGSGGELFF	TGCGCCAGCAGCCAAGATACGTCTCGACTAGCGGGATCGGGCGGGGAGCTGTTTTTT
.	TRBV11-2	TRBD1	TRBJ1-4	CASSDGQANEKLFF	TGTGCCAGCAGTGACGGACAGGCTAATGAAAAACTGTTTTTT
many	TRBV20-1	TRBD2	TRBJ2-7	CSARPGGLAVSYEQYF	TGCAGTGCTAGACCTGGTGGACTAGCGGTATCCTACGAGCAGTACTTC
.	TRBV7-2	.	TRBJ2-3	CASSPGLTDTQYF	TGTGCCAGCAGCCCCGGGTTAACAGATACGCAGTATTTT
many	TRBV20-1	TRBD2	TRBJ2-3	CSARDIEGRAYADTQYF	TGCAGTGCTAGAGATATTGAGGGGAGGGCCTATGCAGATACGCAGTATTTT
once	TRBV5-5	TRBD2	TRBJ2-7	CASSLAGGREQYF	TGTGCCAGCAGCTTGGCGGGAGGTCGCGAGCAGTACTTC
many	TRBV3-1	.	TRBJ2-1	CASSPGTEQFF	TGTGCCAGCAGTCCCGGGACAGAGCAGTTCTTC
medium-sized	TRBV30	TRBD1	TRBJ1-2	CAWRAGTGGLSGYTF	TGTGCCTGGAGAGCCGGGACAGGGGGTCTTAGTGGCTACACCTTC
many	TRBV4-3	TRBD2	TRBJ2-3	CASSQDLGRAGVDTQYF	TGCGCCAGCAGCCAAGATCTCGGACGAGCGGGAGTAGATACGCAGTATTTT
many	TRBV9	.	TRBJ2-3	CASSPRGPEDTQYF	TGTGCCAGCAGCCCCCGCGGACCAGAGGATACGCAGTATTTT
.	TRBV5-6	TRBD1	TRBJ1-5	CASSTRTQGGQPQHF	TGTGCCAGCAGCACCCGTACTCAGGGGGGGCAGCCCCAGCATTTT
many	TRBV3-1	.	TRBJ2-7	CASSQVEPYEQYF	TGTGCCAGCAGCCAAGTGGAACCCTACGAGCAGTACTTC
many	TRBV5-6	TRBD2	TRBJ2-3	CASSSLSGMGDTQYF	TGTGCCAGCAGCTCCCTTAGCGGGATGGGCGATACGCAGTATTTT
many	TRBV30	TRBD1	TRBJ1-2	CAWRYRGREAGYTF	TGTGCCTGGAGATACAGGGGCAGGGAGGCTGGCTACACCTTC
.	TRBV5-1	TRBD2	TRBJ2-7	CASSLEVRTSGSYEQYF	TGCGCCAGCAGCTTGGAAGTTCGGACTAGCGGGAGTTACGAGCAGTACTTC
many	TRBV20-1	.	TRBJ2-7	CSARPAQTSSEQYF	TGCAGTGCTAGACCGGCACAAACCTCCTCCGAGCAGTACTTC
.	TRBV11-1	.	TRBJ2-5	CASSGGTAKNTQYF	TGTGCCAGTTCCGGGGGAACGGCCAAAAACACCCAGTACTTC
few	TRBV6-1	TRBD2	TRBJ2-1	CASSLSGTSGRGGNEQFF	TGTGCCAGCAGTCTATCGGGGACTAGCGGGAGGGGTGGGAATGAGCAGTTCTTC
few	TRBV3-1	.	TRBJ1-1	CASSQDEGVTEAFF	TGTGCCAGCAGCCAAGATGAGGGAGTCACTGAAGCTTTCTTT
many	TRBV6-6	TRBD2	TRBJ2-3	CASSSSGRATDTQYF	TGTGCCAGCAGTTCTAGCGGGAGGGCGACAGATACGCAGTATTTT
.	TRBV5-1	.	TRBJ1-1	CASRWGRSEAFF	TGCGCCAGCAGATGGGGTCGGTCTGAAGCTTTCTTT
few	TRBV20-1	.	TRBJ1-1	CSAKEHPNTEAFF	TGCAGTGCAAAGGAACACCCGAACACTGAAGCTTTCTTT
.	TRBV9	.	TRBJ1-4	CASSVGQFNEQYFGPGIGEKLFF	.
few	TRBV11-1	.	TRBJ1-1	CASSLADGTEAFF	TGTGCCAGCAGCTTAGCCGACGGGACTGAAGCTTTCTTT
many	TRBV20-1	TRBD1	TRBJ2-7	CSASRQGVDEQYF	TGCAGTGCTAGCCGGCAGGGGGTAGACGAGCAGTACTTC